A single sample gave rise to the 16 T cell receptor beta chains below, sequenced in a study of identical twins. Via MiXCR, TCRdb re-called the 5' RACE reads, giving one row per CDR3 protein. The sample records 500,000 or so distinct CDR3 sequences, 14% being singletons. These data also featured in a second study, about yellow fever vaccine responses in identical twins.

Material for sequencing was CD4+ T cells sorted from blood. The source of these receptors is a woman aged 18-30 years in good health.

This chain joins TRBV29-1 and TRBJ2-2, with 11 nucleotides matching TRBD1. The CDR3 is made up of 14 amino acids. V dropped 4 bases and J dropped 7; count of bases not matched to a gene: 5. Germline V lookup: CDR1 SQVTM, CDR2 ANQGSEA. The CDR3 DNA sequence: TGCAGCGTTGGTCGGGACAGGGGGGACGGGGAGCTGTTTTTT. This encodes CSVGRDRGDGELFF.

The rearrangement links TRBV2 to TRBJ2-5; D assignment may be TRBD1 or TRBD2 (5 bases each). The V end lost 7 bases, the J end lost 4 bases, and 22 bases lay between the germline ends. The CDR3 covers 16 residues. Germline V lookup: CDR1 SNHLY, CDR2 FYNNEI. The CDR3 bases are TGTGCCAGCACCTCGGCCGGGGCAGGGTGGGGAGAGACCCAGTACTTC. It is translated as CASTSAGAGWGETQYF.

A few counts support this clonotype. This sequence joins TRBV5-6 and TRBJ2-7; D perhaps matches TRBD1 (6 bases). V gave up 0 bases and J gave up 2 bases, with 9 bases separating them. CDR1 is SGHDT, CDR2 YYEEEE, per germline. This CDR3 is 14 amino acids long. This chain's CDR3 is CASSLVGHPYEQYF. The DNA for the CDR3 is TGTGCCAGCAGCTTGGTGGGACACCCCTACGAGCAGTACTTC.

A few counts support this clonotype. The CDR3 here is CASSLGSLAGTDTQYF. DNA for the CDR3: TGTGCCAGCAGTTTAGGTTCCCTAGCGGGCACAGATACGCAGTATTTT. This rearrangement joins TRBV12-3 or TRBV12-4 to TRBJ2-3; the match to TRBD2 covers 7 bases. CDR3 length: 16 residues. Losses at the gene ends were 1 base for V and 1 base for J; bases not matched to a gene: 5.

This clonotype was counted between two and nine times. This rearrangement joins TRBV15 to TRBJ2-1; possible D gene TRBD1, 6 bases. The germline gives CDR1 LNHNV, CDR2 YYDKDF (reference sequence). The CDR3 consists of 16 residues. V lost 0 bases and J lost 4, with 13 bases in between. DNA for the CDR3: TGTGCCACCAGCAGAGATATAGGACAGTCATACAATGAGCAGTTCTTC. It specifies CATSRDIGQSYNEQFF.

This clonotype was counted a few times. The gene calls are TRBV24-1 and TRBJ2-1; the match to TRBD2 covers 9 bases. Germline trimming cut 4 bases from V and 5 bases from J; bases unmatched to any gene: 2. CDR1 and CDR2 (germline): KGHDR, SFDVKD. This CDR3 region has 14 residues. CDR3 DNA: TGTGCCACCAGTGAGGCTAGCGGGAACAATGAGCAGTTCTTC. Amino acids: CATSEASGNNEQFF.

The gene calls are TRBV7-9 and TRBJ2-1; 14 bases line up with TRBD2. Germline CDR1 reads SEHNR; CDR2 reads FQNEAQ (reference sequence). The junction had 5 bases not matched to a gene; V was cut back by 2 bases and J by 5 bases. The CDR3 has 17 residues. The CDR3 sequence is CASSLWGTSGSHNEQFF. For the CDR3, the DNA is TGTGCCAGCAGCTTATGGGGGACTAGCGGGAGCCACAATGAGCAGTTCTTC. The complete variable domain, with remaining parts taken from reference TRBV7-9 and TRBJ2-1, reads DTGVSQNPRHKITKRGQNVTFRCDPISEHNRLYWYRQTLGQGPEFLTYFQNEAQLEKSRLLSDRFSAERPKGSFSTLEIQRTEQGDSAMYLCASSLWGTSGSHNEQFFGPGTRLTVL.

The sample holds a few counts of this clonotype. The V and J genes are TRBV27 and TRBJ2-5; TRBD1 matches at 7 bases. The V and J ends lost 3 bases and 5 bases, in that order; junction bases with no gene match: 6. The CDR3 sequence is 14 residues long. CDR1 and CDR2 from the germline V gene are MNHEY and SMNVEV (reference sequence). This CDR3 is CASSFTSRGETQYF. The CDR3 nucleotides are TGTGCCAGCAGTTTCACCTCCAGGGGGGAGACCCAGTACTTC.

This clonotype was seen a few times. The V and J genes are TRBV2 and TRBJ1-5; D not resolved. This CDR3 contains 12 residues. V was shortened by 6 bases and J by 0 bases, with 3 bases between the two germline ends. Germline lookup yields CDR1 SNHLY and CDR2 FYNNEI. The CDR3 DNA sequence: TGTGCCAGCAGGAATAGCAATCAGCCCCAGCATTTT. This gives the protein CASRNSNQPQHF. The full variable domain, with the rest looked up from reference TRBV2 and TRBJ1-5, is EPEVTQTPSHQVTQMGQEVILRCVPISNHLYFYWYRQILGQKVEFLVSFYNNEISEKSEIFDDQFSVERPDGSNFTLKIRSTKLEDSAMYFCASRNSNQPQHFGDGTRLSIL.

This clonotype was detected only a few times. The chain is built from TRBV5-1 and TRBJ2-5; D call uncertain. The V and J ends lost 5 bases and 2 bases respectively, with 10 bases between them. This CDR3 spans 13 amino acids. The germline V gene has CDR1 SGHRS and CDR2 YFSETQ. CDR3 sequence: CASRSGIQETQYF. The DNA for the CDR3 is TGCGCCAGCAGGTCAGGAATACAAGAGACCCAGTACTTC.

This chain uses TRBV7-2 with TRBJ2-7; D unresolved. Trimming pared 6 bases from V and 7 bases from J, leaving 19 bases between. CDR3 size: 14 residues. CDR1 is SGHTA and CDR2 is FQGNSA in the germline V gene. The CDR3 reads CASRRLGRMGEQYF. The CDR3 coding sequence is TGTGCCAGCAGACGCCTCGGGCGGATGGGAGAGCAGTACTTC. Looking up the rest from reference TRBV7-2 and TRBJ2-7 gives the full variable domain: GAGVSQSPSNKVTEKGKDVELRCDPISGHTALYWYRQSLGQGLEFLIYFQGNSAPDKSGLPSDRFSAERTGGSVSTLTIQRTQQEDSAVYLCASRRLGRMGEQYFGPGTRLTVT.

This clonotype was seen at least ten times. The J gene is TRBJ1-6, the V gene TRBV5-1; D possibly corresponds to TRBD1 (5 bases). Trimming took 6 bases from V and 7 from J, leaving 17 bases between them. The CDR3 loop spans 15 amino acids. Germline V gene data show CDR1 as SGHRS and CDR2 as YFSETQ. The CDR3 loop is CASTQGGYGNSPLHF. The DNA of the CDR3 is TGCGCCAGCACCCAGGGAGGCTATGGCAATTCACCCCTCCACTTT.

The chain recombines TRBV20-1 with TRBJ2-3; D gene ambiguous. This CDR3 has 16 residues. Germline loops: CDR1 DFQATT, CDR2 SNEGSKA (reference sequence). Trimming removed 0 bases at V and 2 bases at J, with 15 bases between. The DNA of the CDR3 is TGCAGTGCTAGAGATTGGGGTCAGTCTAACACAGATACGCAGTATTTT. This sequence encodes CSARDWGQSNTDTQYF.

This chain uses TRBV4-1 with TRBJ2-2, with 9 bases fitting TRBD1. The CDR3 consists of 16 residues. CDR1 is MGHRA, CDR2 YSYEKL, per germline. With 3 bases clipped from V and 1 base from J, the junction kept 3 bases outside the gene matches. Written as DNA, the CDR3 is TGCGCCAGCAGCCAGAGGGGACAGGGGAACACCGGGGAGCTGTTTTTT. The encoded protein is CASSQRGQGNTGELFF.

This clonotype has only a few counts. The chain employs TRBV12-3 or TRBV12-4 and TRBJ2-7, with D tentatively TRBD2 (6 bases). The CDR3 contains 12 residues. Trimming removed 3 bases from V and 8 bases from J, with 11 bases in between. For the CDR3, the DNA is TGTGCCAGCAGTTTGGAGGGTTGGAAGCAGTACTTC. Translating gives CASSLEGWKQYF.

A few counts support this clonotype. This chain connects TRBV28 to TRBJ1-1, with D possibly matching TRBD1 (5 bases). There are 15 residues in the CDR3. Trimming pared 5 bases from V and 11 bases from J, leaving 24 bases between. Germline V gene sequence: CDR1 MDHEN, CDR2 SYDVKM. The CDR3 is CASSQSYRPVEGAFF. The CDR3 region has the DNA TGTGCCAGCAGTCAATCATATCGACCCGTCGAGGGGGCTTTCTTT.